These 24 T cell receptor beta chains originate from one sample sequenced in a study of STAT5B mutations in CD4+ large granular lymphocyte leukemia (dated by TCRdb to 2022 to 2024). Library preparation was by the immunoSEQ multiplex PCR assay. The source is immuneACCESS, and TCRdb retained only in-frame sequences with V and J called. Part of the clones is not carried over; for the studies checked, unresolved V genes explain less than half of this, and the remainder is unexplained. The table for this sample lists 30,000 or so clones; just under 80% of them were counted only once. The top ten clonotypes cover approximately 1.1% of the sample. The material sequenced was CD4+ T cells from blood buffy coats. Every receptor here comes from a human donor in good health.

This clone has only a few counts. The chain uses TRBV30 and TRBJ1-1; D perhaps matches TRBD1 (5 bases). V shed 2 bases and J shed 6 bases, with 10 bases lying between them. Germline values: CDR1 GTSNPN, CDR2 SVGIG (reference sequence). The CDR3 runs to 12 residues. CDR3 coding DNA: TGTGCCTGGAGTCGGGGACCTGCTGAAGCTTTCTTT. This encodes CAWSRGPAEAFF. Filled out from reference TRBV30 and TRBJ1-1, the complete variable domain reads SQTIHQWPATLVQPVGSPLSLECTVEGTSNPNLYWYRQAAGRGLQLLFYSVGIGQISSEVPQNLSASRPQDRQFILSSKKLLLSDSGFYLCAWSRGPAEAFFGQGTRLTVV.

This chain joins TRBV6-1 and TRBJ1-1; 7 bases align to TRBD1. The germline V gene encodes CDR1 MNHNS and CDR2 SASEGT. The CDR3 is 14 amino acids. V was pared by 6 bases and J by 3 bases, with 7 bases of the junction left unmatched. This CDR3 reads CASRRNRGDTEAFF. The DNA for the CDR3 is TGTGCCAGCAGGCGCAACAGGGGCGACACTGAAGCTTTCTTT.

The genes are TRBV5-1 and TRBJ2-3; 7 positions agree with TRBD2. The V gene end was trimmed by 5 bases and the J gene end by 1 base; junction bases not matched to a gene: 10. In germline, CDR1 is SGHRS, CDR2 YFSETQ. This CDR3 is built from 16 residues. CDR3 loop: CASRTRGEGGTDTQYF. As DNA, the CDR3 is TGCGCCAGCAGGACCCGGGGGGAAGGGGGCACAGATACGCAGTATTTT.

Regarding this clone: An end of the junction differs from the germline gene, which may be a read error. This chain links TRBV19 with TRBJ1-3; D uncertain. CDR1 and CDR2 (germline): LNHDA, SQIVND (reference sequence). The length of the CDR3 is 13 residues. CDR3: CASTPGFPDPLFF. The CDR3 DNA reads as TGTGCCAGTACCCCGGGGTTCCCGGACCCACTCTTTTTT.

This chain uses TRBV7-9 with TRBJ1-1; D perhaps matches TRBD1 (5 bases). This CDR3 is built from 14 residues. Germline V gene lookup returns CDR1 SEHNR and CDR2 FQNEAQ (reference sequence). The V end was cut by 5 bases, the J end by 8 bases, with 18 bases between. CDR3 protein: CASSPEGRSTEAFF. The CDR3 DNA follows: TGTGCCAGCAGCCCCGAGGGGCGGAGCACCGAAGCTTTCTTT. Variable domain in full (rest from reference TRBV7-9 and TRBJ1-1): DTGVSQNPRHKITKRGQNVTFRCDPISEHNRLYWYRQTLGQGPEFLTYFQNEAQLEKSRLLSDRFSAERPKGSFSTLEIQRTEQGDSAMYLCASSPEGRSTEAFFGQGTRLTVV.

This clone has more than one count but fewer than ten. The chain has TRBV13 and TRBJ1-1; possible D gene TRBD1, 5 bases. CDR3 length: 14 amino acids. Trimming cost V 5 bases and J 1 base, with 11 bases left between them. CDR1 PRHDT and CDR2 FYEKMQ come from the germline V gene (reference sequence). CDR3 loop: CASSTRGSNTEAFF. Here the CDR3 DNA reads TGTGCCAGCAGCACCCGGGGCTCGAACACTGAAGCTTTCTTT.

This clone was detected once. The gene calls are TRBV5-1 and TRBJ2-5; D is possibly TRBD1 (6 bases). Trimming removed 2 bases at V and 2 bases at J, with 10 bases between. This CDR3 is 14 amino acids long. Per germline, CDR1 SGHRS and CDR2 YFSETQ. The CDR3 DNA follows: TGCGCCAGCAGCTTTGGGCAGGGGCAAGAGACCCAGTACTTC. Encoded protein: CASSFGQGQETQYF.

The chain is built from TRBV2 and TRBJ2-2; no clear D gene. Trimming took 5 bases from V and 4 from J, leaving 8 bases between them. The CDR3 sequence is 13 residues long. From germline, CDR1 is SNHLY and CDR2 FYNNEI. As DNA, the CDR3 is TGTGCCAGCAGTAGCTTAGGCACCGGGGAGCTGTTTTTT. Its protein is CASSSLGTGELFF.

The V call is TRBV28, the J call TRBJ2-5; a possible D gene is TRBD2 (5 bases). This CDR3 comprises 14 residues. V lost 5 bases, J lost 1 base, and 11 bases lay in between. The V gene's germline CDR1 is MDHEN and CDR2 SYDVKM. The CDR3 DNA reads as TGTGCCAGCAGTCTCTCGCTAGCCCAAGAGACCCAGTACTTC. Its translation is CASSLSLAQETQYF. The complete variable domain, with remaining parts taken from reference TRBV28 and TRBJ2-5, reads DVKVTQSSRYLVKRTGEKVFLECVQDMDHENMFWYRQDPGLGLRLIYFSYDVKMKEKGDIPEGYSVSREKKERFSLILESASTNQTSMYLCASSLSLAQETQYFGPGTRLLVL.

V is TRBV6-5 and J is TRBJ1-1; D may be TRBD1 (6 bases). Germline V gives CDR1 MNHEY, CDR2 SVGAGI. V shed 4 bases and J shed 1 base, with 10 bases lying between them. CDR3 length equals 14 residues. In DNA, the CDR3 is TGTGCCAGCAGTTCCCAGACAGGGAACACTGAAGCTTTCTTT. It codes for CASSSQTGNTEAFF.

V usage is TRBV28 and J usage is TRBJ1-1; TRBD1 agrees at 7 bases. The CDR3 runs 14 residues. With 1 base clipped from V and 5 bases from J, the junction kept 4 bases outside the gene matches. Germline-derived CDR1 and CDR2 are MDHEN and SYDVKM. The CDR3 sequence: CASSLSTGLTEAFF. The CDR3 nucleotides are TGTGCCAGCAGTTTATCGACAGGGCTAACTGAAGCTTTCTTT.

The chain carries TRBV6-6 and TRBJ1-1; D unresolved. The CDR3 consists of 11 residues. V was cut by 6 bases and J by 6 bases, with 8 bases left in between. Germline V gene sequence: CDR1 MNHNY, CDR2 SVGAGI (reference sequence). The CDR3 bases are TGTGCCAGCAGGGAAGGGTCTGAAGCTTTCTTT. It yields the protein CASREGSEAFF.

This clone was counted only a few times. V and J are TRBV2 and TRBJ2-1, with D possibly TRBD1 on 6 matching bases. The CDR3 is made up of 13 amino acids. V lost 6 bases and J lost 9, with 15 bases in between. Germline V gives CDR1 SNHLY, CDR2 FYNNEI. CDR3 bases: TGTGCCAGCAGCAGGTCATTAGGGGGTGAGCAGTTCTTC. It yields the protein CASSRSLGGEQFF. Filled out from reference TRBV2 and TRBJ2-1, the complete variable domain reads EPEVTQTPSHQVTQMGQEVILRCVPISNHLYFYWYRQILGQKVEFLVSFYNNEISEKSEIFDDQFSVERPDGSNFTLKIRSTKLEDSAMYFCASSRSLGGEQFFGPGTRLTVL.

The chain links TRBV6-1 to TRBJ2-5, with TRBD2 identical over 7 bases. The V and J ends lost 0 bases and 6 bases, in that order; junction bases with no gene match: 7. The CDR3 contains 15 residues. Per germline, CDR1 MNHNS and CDR2 SASEGT. CDR3 DNA sequence: TGTGCCAGCAGTGAAGCGTTGACTAGCAGACAGACCCAGTACTTC. This sequence encodes CASSEALTSRQTQYF.

The chain employs TRBV7-9 and TRBJ2-3, with TRBD2 matching over 14 bases. Germline V CDR1 and CDR2: SEHNR, FQNEAQ (reference sequence). The CDR3 loop spans 17 amino acids. J lost 4 bases, V lost 1 base, and 4 bases had no gene match. CDR3 sequence (DNA): TGTGCCAGCAGCTTAGGGGGACTAGCGGGAGTGTCAGATACGCAGTATTTT. It is translated as CASSLGGLAGVSDTQYF.

V gene TRBV27 combines with J gene TRBJ2-5; D is ambiguous. This CDR3 has 11 amino acids. V lost 4 bases and J lost 5, with 5 bases in between. Germline CDR1 is MNHEY and CDR2 is SMNVEV (reference sequence). In nucleotides, the CDR3 is TGTGCCAGCAGTTCTGGGGAGACCCAGTACTTC. As protein: CASSSGETQYF.

V is TRBV7-9 and J is TRBJ2-2; D perhaps matches TRBD1 (7 bases). The CDR3 covers 14 residues. Trimming shortened V by 8 bases and J by 6 bases, and 16 bases separated the two germline ends. The germline CDR1 and CDR2 sequences are SEHNR and FQNEAQ (reference sequence). Written as DNA, the CDR3 is TGTGCCAGCCGGGACTCCACAGGGGCCGGGGAGCTGTTTTTT. Amino acids: CASRDSTGAGELFF.

This chain uses TRBV18 with TRBJ1-5; no definite D call. In germline, CDR1 is KGHSH, CDR2 LQKENI. V was clipped by 10 bases and J by 2 bases, with 24 bases between them. The CDR3 runs 17 residues. The CDR3 region has the DNA TGTGCCACCCTATCCAGGACCTCGGGGTTGGGCAATCAGCCCCAGCATTTT. As protein: CATLSRTSGLGNQPQHF.

This clone was observed once. The V and J genes are TRBV6-1 and TRBJ1-6; TRBD1 matches 8 bases. This CDR3 has 15 amino acids. With 3 bases clipped from V and 8 bases from J, the junction kept 6 bases outside the gene matches. The germline gives CDR1 MNHNS, CDR2 SASEGT. Here the CDR3 DNA reads TGTGCCAGCAGTGAGACCGGGACAGGAGATTCACCCCTCCACTTT. Its translation: CASSETGTGDSPLHF.

The chain uses TRBV7-9 and TRBJ1-4, with D tentatively TRBD1 (5 bases). V dropped 5 bases and J dropped 2 bases, with 15 bases sitting between them. CDR3 length: 16 amino acids. CDR1 is SEHNR, CDR2 FQNEAQ, per germline (reference sequence). The CDR3, as DNA: TGTGCCAGCAGCCCCGAACAGGTAGGCACTAATGAAAAACTGTTTTTT. It codes for CASSPEQVGTNEKLFF.

The CDR3 loop reads CASSFFQGTLSYGYTF. In DNA form, the CDR3 reads TGTGCCAGCAGTTTTTTCCAGGGGACCCTCTCTTATGGCTACACCTTC. The rearrangement joins TRBV28 to TRBJ1-2, with D maybe TRBD1 (6 bases). The CDR3 is 16 amino acids. Germline V gene data show CDR1 as MDHEN and CDR2 as SYDVKM. V lost 3 bases and J lost 5, with 19 bases in between.

This clone was found a few times. The chain has TRBV6-1 and TRBJ1-2; D is unclear. This CDR3 has 12 amino acids. Germline CDR1 MNHNS, CDR2 SASEGT. V lost 1 base and J 5 bases, leaving 5 bases between the germline ends. CDR3: CASSEGAYGYTF. CDR3 DNA sequence: TGTGCCAGCAGTGAAGGGGCGTATGGCTACACCTTC.

The CDR3 protein is CASRSGTSEGETQYF. For the CDR3, the DNA is TGTGCCAGCAGGTCGGGGACTAGCGAAGGGGAGACCCAGTACTTC. The chain employs TRBV4-2 and TRBJ2-5, with 10 bases lining up with TRBD2. V was clipped by 6 bases and J by 5 bases; unmatched bases: 9. Looked up from germline, CDR1 is LGHNA and CDR2 is YNFKEQ. This CDR3 contains 15 residues.

The rearrangement links TRBV7-9 to TRBJ1-1; TRBD1 matches at 7 bases. The V gene end was trimmed by 5 bases and the J gene end by 5 bases; junction bases not matched to a gene: 5. The CDR3 loop spans 13 amino acids. Germline-derived CDR1 and CDR2 are SEHNR and FQNEAQ (reference sequence). The CDR3 is CASSRLQGTEAFF. In DNA form, the CDR3 reads TGTGCCAGCAGCCGCCTACAGGGGACTGAAGCTTTCTTT. The entire variable domain, with the rest obtained from reference TRBV7-9 and TRBJ1-1, is as follows: DTGVSQNPRHKITKRGQNVTFRCDPISEHNRLYWYRQTLGQGPEFLTYFQNEAQLEKSRLLSDRFSAERPKGSFSTLEIQRTEQGDSAMYLCASSRLQGTEAFFGQGTRLTVV.